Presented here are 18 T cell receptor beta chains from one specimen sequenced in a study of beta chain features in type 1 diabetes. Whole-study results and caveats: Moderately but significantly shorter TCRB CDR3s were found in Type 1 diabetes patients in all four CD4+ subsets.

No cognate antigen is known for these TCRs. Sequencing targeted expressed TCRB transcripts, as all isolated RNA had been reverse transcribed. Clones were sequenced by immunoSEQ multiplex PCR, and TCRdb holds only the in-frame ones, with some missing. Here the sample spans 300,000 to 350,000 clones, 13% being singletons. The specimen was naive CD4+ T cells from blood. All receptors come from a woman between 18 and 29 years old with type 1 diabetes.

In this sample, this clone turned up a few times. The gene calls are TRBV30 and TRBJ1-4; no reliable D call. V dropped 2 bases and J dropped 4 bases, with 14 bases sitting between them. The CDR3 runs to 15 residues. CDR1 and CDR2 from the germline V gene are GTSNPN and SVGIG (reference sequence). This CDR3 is CAWSPWAALNEKLFF. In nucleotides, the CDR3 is TGTGCCTGGAGTCCTTGGGCAGCACTTAATGAAAAACTGTTTTTT.

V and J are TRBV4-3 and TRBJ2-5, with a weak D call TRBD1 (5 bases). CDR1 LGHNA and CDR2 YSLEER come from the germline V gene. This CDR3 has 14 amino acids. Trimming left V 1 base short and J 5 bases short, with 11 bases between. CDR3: CASSQGPGYETQYF. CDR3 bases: TGCGCCAGCAGCCAAGGACCAGGGTACGAGACCCAGTACTTC.

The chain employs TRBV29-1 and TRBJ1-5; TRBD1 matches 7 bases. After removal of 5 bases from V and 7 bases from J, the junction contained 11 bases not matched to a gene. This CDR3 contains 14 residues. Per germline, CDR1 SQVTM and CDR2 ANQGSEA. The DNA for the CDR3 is TGCAGCGTTCAGACAGGGAATAGCCACCAGCCCCAGCATTTT. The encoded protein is CSVQTGNSHQPQHF.

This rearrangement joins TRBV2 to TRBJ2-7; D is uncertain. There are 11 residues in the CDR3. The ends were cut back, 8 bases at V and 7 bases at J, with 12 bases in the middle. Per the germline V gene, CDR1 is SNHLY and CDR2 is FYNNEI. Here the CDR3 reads CASQVRREQYF. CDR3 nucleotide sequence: TGTGCCAGCCAGGTTCGTCGAGAGCAGTACTTC.

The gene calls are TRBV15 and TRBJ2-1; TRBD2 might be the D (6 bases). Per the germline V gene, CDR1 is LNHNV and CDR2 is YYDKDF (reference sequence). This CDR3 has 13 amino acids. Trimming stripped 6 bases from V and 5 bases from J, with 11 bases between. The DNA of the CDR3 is TGTGCCACCAGGGAAGGACTAAACAATGAGCAGTTCTTC. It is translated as CATREGLNNEQFF. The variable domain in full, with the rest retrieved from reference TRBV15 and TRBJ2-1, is DAMVIQNPRYQVTQFGKPVTLSCSQTLNHNVMYWYQQKSSQAPKLLFHYYDKDFNNEADTPDNFQSRRPNTSFCFLDIRSPGLGDTAMYLCATREGLNNEQFFGPGTRLTVL.

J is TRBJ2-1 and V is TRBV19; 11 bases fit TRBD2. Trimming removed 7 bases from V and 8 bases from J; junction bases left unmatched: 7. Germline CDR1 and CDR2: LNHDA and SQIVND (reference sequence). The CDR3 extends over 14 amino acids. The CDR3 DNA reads TGTGCCAGTACCGTCACTAGCGGGAGAGATGAGCAGTTCTTC. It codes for CASTVTSGRDEQFF.

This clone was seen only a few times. The CDR3 DNA reads as TGTGCCAGTAGGGAGCCGGGACTAGTTTACAATGAGCAGTTCTTC. Protein product: CASREPGLVYNEQFF. The V call is TRBV19, the J call TRBJ2-1; 8 bases map to TRBD2. V shed 6 bases, J shed 4 bases, and the junction held 8 bases outside the gene matches. The CDR3 loop spans 15 amino acids. Germline CDR1 is LNHDA and CDR2 is SQIVND (reference sequence).

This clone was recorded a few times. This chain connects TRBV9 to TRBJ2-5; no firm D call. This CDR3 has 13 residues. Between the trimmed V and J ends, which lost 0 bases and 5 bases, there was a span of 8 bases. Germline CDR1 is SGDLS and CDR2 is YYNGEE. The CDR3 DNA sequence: TGTGCCAGCAGCGTAGGCACTACGGAGACCCAGTACTTC. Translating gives CASSVGTTETQYF. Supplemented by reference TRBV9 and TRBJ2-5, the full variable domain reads DSGVTQTPKHLITATGQRVTLRCSPRSGDLSVYWYQQSLDQGLQFLIQYYNGEERAKGNILERFSAQQFPDLHSELNLSSLELGDSALYFCASSVGTTETQYFGPGTRLLVL.

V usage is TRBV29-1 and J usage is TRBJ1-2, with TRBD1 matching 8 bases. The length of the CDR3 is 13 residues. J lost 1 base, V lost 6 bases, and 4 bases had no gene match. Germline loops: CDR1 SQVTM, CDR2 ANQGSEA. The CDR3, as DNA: TGCAGCGTCAAGGACAGGGTTAACTATGGCTACACCTTC. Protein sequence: CSVKDRVNYGYTF. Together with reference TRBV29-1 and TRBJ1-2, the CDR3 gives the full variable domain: SAVISQKPSRDICQRGTSLTIQCQVDSQVTMMFWYRQQPGQSLTLIATANQGSEATYESGFVIDKFPISRPNLTFSTLTVSNMSPEDSSIYLCSVKDRVNYGYTFGSGTRLTVV.

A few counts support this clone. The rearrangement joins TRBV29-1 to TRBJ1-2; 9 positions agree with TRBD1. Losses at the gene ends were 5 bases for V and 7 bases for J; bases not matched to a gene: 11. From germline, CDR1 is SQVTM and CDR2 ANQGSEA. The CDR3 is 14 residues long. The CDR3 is CSVTQGAAGSGYTF. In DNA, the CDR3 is TGCAGCGTTACACAGGGGGCGGCCGGGAGTGGCTACACCTTC.

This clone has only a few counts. The CDR3: CSFTSTDTQYF. In DNA, the CDR3 is TGCAGCTTTACTAGCACAGATACGCAGTATTTT. V usage is TRBV20-1 and J usage is TRBJ2-3; unclear D gene. The germline V gene encodes CDR1 DFQATT and CDR2 SNEGSKA (reference sequence). The CDR3 loop spans 11 amino acids.

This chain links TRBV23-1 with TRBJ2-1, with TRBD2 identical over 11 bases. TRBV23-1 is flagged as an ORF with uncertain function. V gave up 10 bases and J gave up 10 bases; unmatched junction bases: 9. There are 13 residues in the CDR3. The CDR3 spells CANLAGGKVEQFF. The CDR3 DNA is TGCGCCAACCTAGCGGGAGGTAAAGTGGAGCAGTTCTTC.

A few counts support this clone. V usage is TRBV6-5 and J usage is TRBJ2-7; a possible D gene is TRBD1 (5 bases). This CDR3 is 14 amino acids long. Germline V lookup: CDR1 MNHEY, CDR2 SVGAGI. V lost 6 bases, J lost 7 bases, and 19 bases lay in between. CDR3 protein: CASRNAGRYNEQYF. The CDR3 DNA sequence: TGTGCCAGCAGAAACGCAGGGCGCTATAATGAGCAGTACTTC.

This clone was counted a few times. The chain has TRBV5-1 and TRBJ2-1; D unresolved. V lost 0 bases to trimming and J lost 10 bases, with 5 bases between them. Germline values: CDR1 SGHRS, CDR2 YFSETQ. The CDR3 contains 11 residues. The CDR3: CASSLAEEQFF. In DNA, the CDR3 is TGCGCCAGCAGCTTGGCGGAGGAGCAGTTCTTC.

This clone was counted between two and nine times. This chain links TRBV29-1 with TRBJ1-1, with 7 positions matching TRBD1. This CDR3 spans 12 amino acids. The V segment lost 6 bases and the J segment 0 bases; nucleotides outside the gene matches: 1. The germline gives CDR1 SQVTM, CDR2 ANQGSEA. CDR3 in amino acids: CSVGTVNTEAFF. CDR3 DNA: TGCAGCGTCGGGACAGTGAACACTGAAGCTTTCTTT.

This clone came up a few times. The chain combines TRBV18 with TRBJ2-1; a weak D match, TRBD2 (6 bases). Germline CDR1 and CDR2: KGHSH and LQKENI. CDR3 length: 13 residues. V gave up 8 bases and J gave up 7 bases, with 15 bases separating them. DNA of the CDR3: TGTGCCAGCACACGTCGCGGGGAAAATGAGCAGTTCTTC. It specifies CASTRRGENEQFF. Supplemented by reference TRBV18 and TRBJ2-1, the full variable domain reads NAGVMQNPRHLVRRRGQEARLRCSPMKGHSHVYWYRQLPEEGLKFMVYLQKENIIDESGMPKERFSAEFPKEGPSILRIQQVVRGDSAAYFCASTRRGENEQFFGPGTRLTVL.

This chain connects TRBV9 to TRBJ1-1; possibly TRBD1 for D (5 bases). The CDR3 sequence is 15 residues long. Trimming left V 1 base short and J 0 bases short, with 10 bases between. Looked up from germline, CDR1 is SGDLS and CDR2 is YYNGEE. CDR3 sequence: CASSVQGRVNTEAFF. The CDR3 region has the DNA TGTGCCAGCAGCGTACAGGGTAGGGTGAACACTGAAGCTTTCTTT.

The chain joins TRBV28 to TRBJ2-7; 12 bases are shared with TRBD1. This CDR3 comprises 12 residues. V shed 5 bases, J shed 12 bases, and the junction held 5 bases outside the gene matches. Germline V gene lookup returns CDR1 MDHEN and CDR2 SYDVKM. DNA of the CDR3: TGTGCCAGCAGTGGGACAGGGGGCGAGATGTACTTC. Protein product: CASSGTGGEMYF.